This T cell receptor (beta chain) was sequenced during a study of shared clonotypes between healthy human individuals. Study results and limitations: What rarefaction showed was incomplete sorted-subset sequencing despite large depth.

This clone was seen a single time. The antigen is undetermined. Germline CDR1 is SGHVS and CDR2 is FQNEAQ. There are 14 residues in the CDR3. The V and J ends lost 5 bases and 5 bases, in that order; junction bases with no gene match: 7. Data came from immunoSEQ multiplex PCR; TCRdb stores just in-frame clones and leaves some out. The sample includes about 2 million clones, 85% to 95% of them seen just once. Naive CD8 cells, CD45RO-negative and positively selected for CCR7, excluded terminally differentiated effector memory CD45RA+ cells. The TCR sequence derives from a man between 18 and 29 years old in good health. Sequencing was done on a sample of naive CD8+ T cells sorted from blood. This sequence joins TRBV7-8 and TRBJ2-5, with 8 bases aligning to TRBD2. This CDR3 reads CASSPGGAWETQYF. The CDR3 DNA reads TGTGCCAGCAGCCCCGGGGGGGCTTGGGAGACCCAGTACTTC. Supplemented by reference TRBV7-8 and TRBJ2-5, the full variable domain reads GAGVSQSPRYKVAKRGQDVALRCDPISGHVSLFWYQQALGQGPEFLTYFQNEAQLDKSGLPSDRFFAERPEGSVSTLKIQRTQQEDSAVYLCASSPGGAWETQYFGPGTRLLVL.